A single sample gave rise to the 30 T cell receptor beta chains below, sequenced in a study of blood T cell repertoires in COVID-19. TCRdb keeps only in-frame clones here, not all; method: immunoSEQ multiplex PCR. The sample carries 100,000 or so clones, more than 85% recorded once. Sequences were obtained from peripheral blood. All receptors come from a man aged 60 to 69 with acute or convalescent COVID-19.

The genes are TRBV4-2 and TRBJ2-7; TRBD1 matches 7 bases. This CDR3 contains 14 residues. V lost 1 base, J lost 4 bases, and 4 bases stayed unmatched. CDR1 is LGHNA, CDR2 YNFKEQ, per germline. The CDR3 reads CASSQAGTEYEQYF. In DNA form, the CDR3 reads TGTGCCAGCAGCCAAGCGGGGACAGAGTACGAGCAGTACTTC.

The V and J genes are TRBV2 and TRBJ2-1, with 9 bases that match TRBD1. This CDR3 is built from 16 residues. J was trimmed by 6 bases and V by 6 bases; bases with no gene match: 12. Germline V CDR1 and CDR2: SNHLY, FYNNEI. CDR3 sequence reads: CASSRTTGGFGNEQFF. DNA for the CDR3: TGTGCCAGCAGCCGCACTACAGGGGGCTTCGGCAATGAGCAGTTCTTC. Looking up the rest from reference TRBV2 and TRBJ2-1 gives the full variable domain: EPEVTQTPSHQVTQMGQEVILRCVPISNHLYFYWYRQILGQKVEFLVSFYNNEISEKSEIFDDQFSVERPDGSNFTLKIRSTKLEDSAMYFCASSRTTGGFGNEQFFGPGTRLTVL.

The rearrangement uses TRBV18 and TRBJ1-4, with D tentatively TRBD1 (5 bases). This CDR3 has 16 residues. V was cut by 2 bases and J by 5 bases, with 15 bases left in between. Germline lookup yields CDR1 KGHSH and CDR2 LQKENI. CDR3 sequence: CASSPESLGLNEKLFF. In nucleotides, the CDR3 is TGTGCCAGCTCACCAGAGAGTTTGGGACTCAATGAAAAACTGTTTTTT. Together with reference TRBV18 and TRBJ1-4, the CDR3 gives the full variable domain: NAGVMQNPRHLVRRRGQEARLRCSPMKGHSHVYWYRQLPEEGLKFMVYLQKENIIDESGMPKERFSAEFPKEGPSILRIQQVVRGDSAAYFCASSPESLGLNEKLFFGSGTQLSVL.

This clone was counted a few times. The CDR3, as DNA: TGTGCCAGCTCACCAGTGACTCGCTCCACAGATACGCAGTATTTT. It translates to CASSPVTRSTDTQYF. This sequence joins TRBV18 and TRBJ2-3; D remains unclear. CDR1 and CDR2 (germline): KGHSH, LQKENI. V lost 2 bases, J lost 2 bases, and 11 bases lay in between. The CDR3 extends over 15 amino acids.

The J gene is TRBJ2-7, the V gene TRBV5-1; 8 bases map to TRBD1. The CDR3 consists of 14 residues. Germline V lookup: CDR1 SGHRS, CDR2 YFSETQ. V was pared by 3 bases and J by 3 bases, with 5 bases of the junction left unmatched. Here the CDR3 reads CASSWGTGDYEQYF. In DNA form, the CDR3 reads TGCGCCAGCAGCTGGGGGACAGGCGACTACGAGCAGTACTTC. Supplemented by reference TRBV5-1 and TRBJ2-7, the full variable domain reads KAGVTQTPRYLIKTRGQQVTLSCSPISGHRSVSWYQQTPGQGLQFLFEYFSETQRNKGNFPGRFSGRQFSNSRSEMNVSTLELGDSALYLCASSWGTGDYEQYFGPGTRLTVT.

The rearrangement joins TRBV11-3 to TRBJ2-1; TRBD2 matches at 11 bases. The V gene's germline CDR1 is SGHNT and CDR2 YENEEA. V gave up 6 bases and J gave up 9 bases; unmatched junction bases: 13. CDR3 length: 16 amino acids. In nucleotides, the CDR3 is TGTGCCAGCAGTGTCGGTAGCGGGAGGGCCCGCAGTGAGCAGTTCTTC. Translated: CASSVGSGRARSEQFF.

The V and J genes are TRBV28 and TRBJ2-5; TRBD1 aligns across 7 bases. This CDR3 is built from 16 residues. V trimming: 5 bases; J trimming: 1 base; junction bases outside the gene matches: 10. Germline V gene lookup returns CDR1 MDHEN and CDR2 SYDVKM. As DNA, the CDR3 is TGTGCCAGCAGTCGAATGACAGGGTGGGGCCAAGAGACCCAGTACTTC. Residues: CASSRMTGWGQETQYF.

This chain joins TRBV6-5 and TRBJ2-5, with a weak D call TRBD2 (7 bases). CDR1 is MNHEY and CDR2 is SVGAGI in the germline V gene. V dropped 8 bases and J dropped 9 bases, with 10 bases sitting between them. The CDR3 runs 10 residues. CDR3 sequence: CASWGGPQYF. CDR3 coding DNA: TGTGCCAGCTGGGGGGGGCCCCAGTACTTC.

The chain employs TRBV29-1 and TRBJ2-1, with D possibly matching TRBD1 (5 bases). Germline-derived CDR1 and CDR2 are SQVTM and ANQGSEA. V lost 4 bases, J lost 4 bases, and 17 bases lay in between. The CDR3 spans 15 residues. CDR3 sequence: CSVAPIGVGYNEQFF. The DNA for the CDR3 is TGCAGCGTTGCCCCGATAGGGGTCGGGTACAATGAGCAGTTCTTC.

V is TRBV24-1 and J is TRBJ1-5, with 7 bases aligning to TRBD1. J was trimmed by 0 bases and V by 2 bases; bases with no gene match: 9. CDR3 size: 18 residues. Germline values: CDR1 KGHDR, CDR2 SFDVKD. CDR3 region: CATSDSNVDRASNQPQHF. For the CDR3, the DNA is TGTGCCACCAGTGATTCTAACGTCGACAGGGCTAGCAATCAGCCCCAGCATTTT.

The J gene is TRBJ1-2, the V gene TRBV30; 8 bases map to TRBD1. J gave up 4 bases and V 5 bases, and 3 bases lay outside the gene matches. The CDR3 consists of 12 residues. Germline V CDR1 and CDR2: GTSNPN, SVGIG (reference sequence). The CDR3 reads CAWGTGPYGYTF. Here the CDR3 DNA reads TGTGCCTGGGGGACAGGCCCCTATGGCTACACCTTC. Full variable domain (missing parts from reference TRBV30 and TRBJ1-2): SQTIHQWPATLVQPVGSPLSLECTVEGTSNPNLYWYRQAAGRGLQLLFYSVGIGQISSEVPQNLSASRPQDRQFILSSKKLLLSDSGFYLCAWGTGPYGYTFGSGTRLTVV.

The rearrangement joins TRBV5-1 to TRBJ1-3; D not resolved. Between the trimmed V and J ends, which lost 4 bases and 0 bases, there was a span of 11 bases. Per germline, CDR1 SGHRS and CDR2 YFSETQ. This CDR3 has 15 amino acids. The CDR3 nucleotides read TGCGCCAGCAGCAGAGGAGACGACTCTGGAAACACCATATATTTT. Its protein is CASSRGDDSGNTIYF.

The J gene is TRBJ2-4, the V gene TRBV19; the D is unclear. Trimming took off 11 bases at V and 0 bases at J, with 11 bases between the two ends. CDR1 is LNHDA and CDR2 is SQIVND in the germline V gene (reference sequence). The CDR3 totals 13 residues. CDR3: CAVSRGAKNIQYF. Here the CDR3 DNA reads TGTGCCGTCTCCCGAGGAGCCAAAAACATTCAGTACTTC.

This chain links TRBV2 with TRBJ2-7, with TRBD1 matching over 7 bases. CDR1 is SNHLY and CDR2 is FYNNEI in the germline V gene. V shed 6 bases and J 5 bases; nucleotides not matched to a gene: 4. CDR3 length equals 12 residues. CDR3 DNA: TGTGCCAGCAGACAGGGGAGCAACGAGCAGTACTTC. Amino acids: CASRQGSNEQYF. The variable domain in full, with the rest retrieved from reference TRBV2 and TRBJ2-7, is EPEVTQTPSHQVTQMGQEVILRCVPISNHLYFYWYRQILGQKVEFLVSFYNNEISEKSEIFDDQFSVERPDGSNFTLKIRSTKLEDSAMYFCASRQGSNEQYFGPGTRLTVT.

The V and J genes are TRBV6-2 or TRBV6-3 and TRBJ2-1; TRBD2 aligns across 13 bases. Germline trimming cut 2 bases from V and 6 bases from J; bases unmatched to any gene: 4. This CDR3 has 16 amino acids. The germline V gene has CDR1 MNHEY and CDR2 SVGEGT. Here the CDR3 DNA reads TGTGCCAGCAGTTACGGACTAGCGGGAGCGGGCAATGAGCAGTTCTTC. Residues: CASSYGLAGAGNEQFF.

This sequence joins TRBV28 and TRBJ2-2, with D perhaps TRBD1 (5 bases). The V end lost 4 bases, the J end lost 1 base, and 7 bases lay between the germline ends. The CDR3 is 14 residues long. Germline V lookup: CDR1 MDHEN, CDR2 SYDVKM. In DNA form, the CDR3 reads TGTGCCAGCAGTTGGACAAGGAACACCGGGGAGCTGTTTTTT. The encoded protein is CASSWTRNTGELFF.

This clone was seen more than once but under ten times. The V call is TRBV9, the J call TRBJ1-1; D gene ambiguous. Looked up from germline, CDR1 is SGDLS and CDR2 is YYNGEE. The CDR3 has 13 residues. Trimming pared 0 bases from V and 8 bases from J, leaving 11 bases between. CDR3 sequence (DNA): TGTGCCAGCAGCGTAGGCCCGCAACACGAAGCTTTCTTT. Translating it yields CASSVGPQHEAFF.

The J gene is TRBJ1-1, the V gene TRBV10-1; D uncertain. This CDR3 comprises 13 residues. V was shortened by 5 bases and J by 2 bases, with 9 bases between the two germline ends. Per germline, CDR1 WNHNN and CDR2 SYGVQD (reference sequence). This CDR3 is CASSPQANTEAFF. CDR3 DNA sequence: TGCGCCAGCAGTCCCCAGGCTAACACTGAAGCTTTCTTT.

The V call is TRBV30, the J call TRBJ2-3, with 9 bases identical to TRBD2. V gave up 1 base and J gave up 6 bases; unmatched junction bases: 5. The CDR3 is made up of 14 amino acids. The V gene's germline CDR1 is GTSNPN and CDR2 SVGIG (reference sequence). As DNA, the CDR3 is TGTGCCTGGAGTGGCGGGAGGGCCATTGATACGCAGTATTTT. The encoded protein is CAWSGGRAIDTQYF.

CDR3 DNA sequence: TGTGCCAGCAGTCGCGACAGGGATCGGAATGAAAAACTGTTTTTT. It translates to CASSRDRDRNEKLFF. The V and J genes are TRBV6-5 and TRBJ1-4; 7 positions agree with TRBD1. The J segment lost 5 bases and the V segment lost 5 bases, leaving 8 bases of the junction unmatched. Germline values: CDR1 MNHEY, CDR2 SVGAGI. The CDR3 sequence is 15 residues long.

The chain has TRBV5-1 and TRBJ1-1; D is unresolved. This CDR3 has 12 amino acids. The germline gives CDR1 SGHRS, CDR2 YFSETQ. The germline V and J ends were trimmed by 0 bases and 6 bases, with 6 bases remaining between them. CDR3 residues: CASSLDSAEAFF. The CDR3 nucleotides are TGCGCCAGCAGCTTGGACAGTGCTGAAGCTTTCTTT.

CDR3 bases: TGTGCCAGCAGTCGCGACAGGGAAGGAAACACCATATATTTT. Translated: CASSRDREGNTIYF. The V gene is TRBV3-1 (or the pseudogene TRBV3-2), the J gene TRBJ1-3; TRBD1 matches at 7 bases. V was clipped by 6 bases and J by 4 bases; unmatched bases: 6. Germline V gene lookup returns CDR1 LGHDT and CDR2 YNNKEL (reference sequence). The CDR3 covers 14 residues.

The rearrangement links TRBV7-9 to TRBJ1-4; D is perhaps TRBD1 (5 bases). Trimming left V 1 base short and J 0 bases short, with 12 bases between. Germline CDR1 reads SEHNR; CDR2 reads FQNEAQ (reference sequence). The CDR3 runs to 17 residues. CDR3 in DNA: TGTGCCAGCAGCTTAGGCCAGGGAAGTACAACTAATGAAAAACTGTTTTTT. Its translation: CASSLGQGSTTNEKLFF.

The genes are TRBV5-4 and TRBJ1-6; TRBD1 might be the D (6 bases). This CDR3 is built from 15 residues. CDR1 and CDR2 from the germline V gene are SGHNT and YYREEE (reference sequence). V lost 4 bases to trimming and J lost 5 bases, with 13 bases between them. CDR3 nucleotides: TGTGCCAGCAGCCCGCAACAGGGCAATAATTCACCCCTCCACTTT. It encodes CASSPQQGNNSPLHF.

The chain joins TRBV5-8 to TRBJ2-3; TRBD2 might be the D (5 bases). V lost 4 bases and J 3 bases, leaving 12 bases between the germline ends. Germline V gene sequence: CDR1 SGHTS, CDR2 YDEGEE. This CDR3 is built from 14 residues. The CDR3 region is CASSDAPGTDTQYF. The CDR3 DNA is TGTGCCAGCAGCGACGCCCCGGGGACAGATACGCAGTATTTT. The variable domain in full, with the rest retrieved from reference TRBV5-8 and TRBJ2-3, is EAGVTQSPTHLIKTRGQQATLRCSPISGHTSVYWYQQALGLGLQFLLWYDEGEERNRGNFPPRFSGRQFPNYSSELNVNALELEDSALYLCASSDAPGTDTQYFGPGTRLTVL.

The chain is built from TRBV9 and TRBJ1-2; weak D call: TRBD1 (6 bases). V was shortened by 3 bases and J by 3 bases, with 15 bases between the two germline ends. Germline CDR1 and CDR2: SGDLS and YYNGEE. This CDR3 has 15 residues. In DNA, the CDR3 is TGTGCCAGCAGCGCTGAACACAGGGTGCACTATGGCTACACCTTC. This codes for CASSAEHRVHYGYTF. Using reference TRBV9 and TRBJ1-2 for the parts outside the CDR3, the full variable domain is DSGVTQTPKHLITATGQRVTLRCSPRSGDLSVYWYQQSLDQGLQFLIQYYNGEERAKGNILERFSAQQFPDLHSELNLSSLELGDSALYFCASSAEHRVHYGYTFGSGTRLTVV.

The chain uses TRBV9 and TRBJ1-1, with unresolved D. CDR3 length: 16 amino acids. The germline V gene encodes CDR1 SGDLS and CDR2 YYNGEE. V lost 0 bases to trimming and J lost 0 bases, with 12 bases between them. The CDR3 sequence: CASSVGLGGVNTEAFF. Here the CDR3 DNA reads TGTGCCAGCAGCGTAGGCCTCGGCGGGGTGAACACTGAAGCTTTCTTT.

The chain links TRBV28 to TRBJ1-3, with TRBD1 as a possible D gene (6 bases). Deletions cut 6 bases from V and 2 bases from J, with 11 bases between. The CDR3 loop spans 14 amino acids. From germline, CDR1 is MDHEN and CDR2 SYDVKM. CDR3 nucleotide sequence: TGTGCCAGCAGCCTACAGGGTCCTGGAAACACCATATATTTT. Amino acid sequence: CASSLQGPGNTIYF. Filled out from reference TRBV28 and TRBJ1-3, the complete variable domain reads DVKVTQSSRYLVKRTGEKVFLECVQDMDHENMFWYRQDPGLGLRLIYFSYDVKMKEKGDIPEGYSVSREKKERFSLILESASTNQTSMYLCASSLQGPGNTIYFGEGSWLTVV.

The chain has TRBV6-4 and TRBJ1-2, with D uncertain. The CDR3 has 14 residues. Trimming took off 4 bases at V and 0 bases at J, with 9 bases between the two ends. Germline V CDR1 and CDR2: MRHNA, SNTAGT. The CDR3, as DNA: TGTGCCAGCAGTGTTGGTCAGTCTAACTATGGCTACACCTTC. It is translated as CASSVGQSNYGYTF.

CDR3 protein: CATSDPRGGNNQPQHF. The CDR3 region has the DNA TGTGCCACCAGTGACCCTCGCGGGGGGAACAATCAGCCCCAGCATTTT. This sequence joins TRBV24-1 and TRBJ1-5; perhaps TRBD1 as D (5 bases). This CDR3 has 16 residues. The germline V gene encodes CDR1 KGHDR and CDR2 SFDVKD. With 4 bases removed from V and 3 bases from J, the gap between germline ends came to 15 bases.